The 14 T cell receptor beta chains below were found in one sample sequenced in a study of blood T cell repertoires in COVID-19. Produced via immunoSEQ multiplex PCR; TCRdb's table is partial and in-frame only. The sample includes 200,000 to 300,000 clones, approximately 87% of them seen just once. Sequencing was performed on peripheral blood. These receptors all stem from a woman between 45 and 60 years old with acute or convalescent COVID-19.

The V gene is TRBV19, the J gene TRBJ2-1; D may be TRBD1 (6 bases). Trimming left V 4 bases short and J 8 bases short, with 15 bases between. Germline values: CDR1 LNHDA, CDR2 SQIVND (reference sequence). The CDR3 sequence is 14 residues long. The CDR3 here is CASSSQGYRHEQFF. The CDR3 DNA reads TGTGCCAGTAGTAGCCAGGGGTACCGGCATGAGCAGTTCTTC. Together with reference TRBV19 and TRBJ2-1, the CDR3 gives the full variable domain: DGGITQSPKYLFRKEGQNVTLSCEQNLNHDAMYWYRQDPGQGLRLIYYSQIVNDFQKGDIAEGYSVSREKKESFPLTVTSAQKNPTAFYLCASSSQGYRHEQFFGPGTRLTVL.

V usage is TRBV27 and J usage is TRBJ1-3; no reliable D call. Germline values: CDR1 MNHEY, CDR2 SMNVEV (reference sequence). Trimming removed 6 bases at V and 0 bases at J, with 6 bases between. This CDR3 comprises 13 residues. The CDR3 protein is CASSSGSGNTIYF. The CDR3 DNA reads TGTGCCAGCAGCTCGGGCTCTGGAAACACCATATATTTT.

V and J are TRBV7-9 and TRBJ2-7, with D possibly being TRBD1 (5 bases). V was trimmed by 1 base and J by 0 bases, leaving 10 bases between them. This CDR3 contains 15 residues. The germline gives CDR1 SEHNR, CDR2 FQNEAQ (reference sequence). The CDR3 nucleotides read TGTGCCAGCAGCTTAGGTCAGGGAAGCTCCTACGAGCAGTACTTC. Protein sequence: CASSLGQGSSYEQYF. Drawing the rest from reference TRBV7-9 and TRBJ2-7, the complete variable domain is DTGVSQNPRHKITKRGQNVTFRCDPISEHNRLYWYRQTLGQGPEFLTYFQNEAQLEKSRLLSDRFSAERPKGSFSTLEIQRTEQGDSAMYLCASSLGQGSSYEQYFGPGTRLTVT.

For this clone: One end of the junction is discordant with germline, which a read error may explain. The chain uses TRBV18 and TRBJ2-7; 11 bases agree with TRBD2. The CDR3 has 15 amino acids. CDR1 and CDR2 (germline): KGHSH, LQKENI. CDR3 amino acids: CATSPGTSGPYEQYF. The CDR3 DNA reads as TGTGCCACCTCACCGGGGACTAGCGGACCCTACGAGCAGTACTTC. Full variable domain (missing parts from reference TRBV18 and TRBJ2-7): NAGVMQNPRHLVRRRGQEARLRCSPMKGHSHVYWYRQLPEEGLKFMVYLQKENIIDESGMPKERFSAEFPKEGPSILRIQQVVRGDSAAYFCATSPGTSGPYEQYFGPGTRLTVT.

The CDR3 DNA sequence: TGCAGCGTTGTTGGGTGGACTAGCGACGAGCAGTACTTC. The encoded protein is CSVVGWTSDEQYF. J is TRBJ2-7 and V is TRBV29-1; 9 bases agree with TRBD2. CDR1 is SQVTM and CDR2 is ANQGSEA in the germline V gene. V was pared by 4 bases and J by 5 bases, with 6 bases of the junction left unmatched. The CDR3 extends over 13 amino acids.

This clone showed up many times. The CDR3 DNA is TGTGCCAGCAGCTCATGGGTCGGGACAGGGTGGAATGAGCAGTTCTTC. Its protein product is CASSSWVGTGWNEQFF. The chain joins TRBV7-2 to TRBJ2-1; TRBD1 aligns across 9 bases. Germline lookup yields CDR1 SGHTA and CDR2 FQGNSA. This CDR3 is built from 16 residues. V trimming: 4 bases; J trimming: 7 bases; junction bases outside the gene matches: 11. The full variable domain, in which reference TRBV7-2 and TRBJ2-1 provide the parts outside the CDR3, is GAGVSQSPSNKVTEKGKDVELRCDPISGHTALYWYRQSLGQGLEFLIYFQGNSAPDKSGLPSDRFSAERTGGSVSTLTIQRTQQEDSAVYLCASSSWVGTGWNEQFFGPGTRLTVL.

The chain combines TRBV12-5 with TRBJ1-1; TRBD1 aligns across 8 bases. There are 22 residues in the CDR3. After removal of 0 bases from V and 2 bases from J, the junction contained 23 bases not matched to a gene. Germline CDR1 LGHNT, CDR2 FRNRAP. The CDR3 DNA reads TGTGCTAGTGGTTTGGTAGTGGCTGGAGACAGGGGCCCAATAAAGTTAAACACTGAAGCTTTCTTT. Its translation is CASGLVVAGDRGPIKLNTEAFF.

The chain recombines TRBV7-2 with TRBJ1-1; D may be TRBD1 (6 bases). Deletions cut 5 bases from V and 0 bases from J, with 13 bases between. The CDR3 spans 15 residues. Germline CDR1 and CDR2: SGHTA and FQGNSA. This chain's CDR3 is CASSPRGGMNTEAFF. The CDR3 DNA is TGTGCCAGCAGCCCGCGGGGGGGCATGAACACTGAAGCTTTCTTT.

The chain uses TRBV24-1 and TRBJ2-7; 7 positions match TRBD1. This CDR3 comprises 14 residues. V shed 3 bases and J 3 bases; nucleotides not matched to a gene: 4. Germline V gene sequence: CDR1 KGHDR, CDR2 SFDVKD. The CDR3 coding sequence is TGTGCCACCAGTGATGCCCGGGACAGCTACGAGCAGTACTTC. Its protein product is CATSDARDSYEQYF.

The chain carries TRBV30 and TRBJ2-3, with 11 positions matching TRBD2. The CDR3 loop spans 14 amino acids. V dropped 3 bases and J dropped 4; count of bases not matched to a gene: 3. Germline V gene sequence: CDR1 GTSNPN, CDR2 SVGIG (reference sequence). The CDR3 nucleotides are TGTGCCTGGAGGAATAGCGGGGGGGCAGATACGCAGTATTTT. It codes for CAWRNSGGADTQYF.

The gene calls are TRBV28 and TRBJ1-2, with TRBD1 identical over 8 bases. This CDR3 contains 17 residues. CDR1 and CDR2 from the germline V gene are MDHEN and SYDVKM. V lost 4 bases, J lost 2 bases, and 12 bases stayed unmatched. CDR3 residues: CASSSTGGQGGNYGYTF. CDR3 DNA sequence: TGTGCCAGCAGTTCCACCGGCGGACAGGGCGGAAACTATGGCTACACCTTC.

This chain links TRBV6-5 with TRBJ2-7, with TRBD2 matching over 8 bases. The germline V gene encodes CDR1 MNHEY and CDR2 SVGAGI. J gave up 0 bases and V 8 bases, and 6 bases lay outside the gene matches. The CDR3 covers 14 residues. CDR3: CASCSAGGSYEQYF. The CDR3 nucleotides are TGTGCCAGCTGTAGTGCGGGAGGCTCCTACGAGCAGTACTTC.

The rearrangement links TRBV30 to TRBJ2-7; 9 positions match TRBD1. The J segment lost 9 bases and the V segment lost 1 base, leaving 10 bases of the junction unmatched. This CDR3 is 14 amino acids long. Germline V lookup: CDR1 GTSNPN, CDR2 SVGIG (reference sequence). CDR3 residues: CAWSASGTGFSQYF. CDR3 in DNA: TGTGCCTGGAGTGCCTCCGGGACAGGGTTTTCGCAGTACTTC.

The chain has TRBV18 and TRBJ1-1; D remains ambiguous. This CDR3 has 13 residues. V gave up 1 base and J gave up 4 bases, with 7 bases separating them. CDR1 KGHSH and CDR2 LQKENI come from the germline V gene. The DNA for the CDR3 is TGTGCCAGCTCACCACTCCAGGCCACTGAAGCTTTCTTT. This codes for CASSPLQATEAFF.